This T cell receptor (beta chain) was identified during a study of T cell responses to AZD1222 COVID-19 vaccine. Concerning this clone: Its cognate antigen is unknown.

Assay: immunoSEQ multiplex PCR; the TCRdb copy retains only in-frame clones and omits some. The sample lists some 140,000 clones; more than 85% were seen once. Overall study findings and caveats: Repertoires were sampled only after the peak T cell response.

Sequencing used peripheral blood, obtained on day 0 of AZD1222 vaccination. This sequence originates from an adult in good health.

CDR3 sequence (DNA): TGTGCCAGCTCATCCCCACTTACCAATCTAGATGAGCAGTTCTTC. Its translation is CASSSPLTNLDEQFF. The genes are TRBV18 and TRBJ2-1; D gene ambiguous. V was clipped by 5 bases and J by 8 bases, with 19 bases between them. Germline assignment: CDR1 KGHSH and CDR2 LQKENI. The length of the CDR3 is 15 residues.